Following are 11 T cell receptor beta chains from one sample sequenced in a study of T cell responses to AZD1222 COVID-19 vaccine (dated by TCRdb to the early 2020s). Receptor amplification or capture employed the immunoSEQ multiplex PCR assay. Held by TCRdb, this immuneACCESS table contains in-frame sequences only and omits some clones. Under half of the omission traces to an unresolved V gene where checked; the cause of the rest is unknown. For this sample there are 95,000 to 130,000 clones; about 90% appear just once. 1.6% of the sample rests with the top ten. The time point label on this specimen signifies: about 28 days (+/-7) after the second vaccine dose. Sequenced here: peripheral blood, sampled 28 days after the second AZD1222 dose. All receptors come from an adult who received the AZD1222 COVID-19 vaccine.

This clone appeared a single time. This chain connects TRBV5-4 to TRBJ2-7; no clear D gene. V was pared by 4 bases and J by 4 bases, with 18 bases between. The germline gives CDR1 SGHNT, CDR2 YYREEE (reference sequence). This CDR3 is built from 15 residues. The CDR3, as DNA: TGTGCCAGCAGCAAGTTTGGGCTCCTCGAGTACGAGCAGTACTTC. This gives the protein CASSKFGLLEYEQYF.

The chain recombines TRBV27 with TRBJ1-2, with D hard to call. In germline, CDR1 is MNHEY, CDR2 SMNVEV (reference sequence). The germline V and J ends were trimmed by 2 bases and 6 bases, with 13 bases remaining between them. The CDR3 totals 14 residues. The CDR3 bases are TGTGCCAGCAGTTTAAGAGGGATGGTTCATGGCTACACCTTC. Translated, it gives CASSLRGMVHGYTF.

CDR3 in amino acids: CSVQSVKPHEQFF. In DNA form, the CDR3 reads TGCAGCGTTCAGAGCGTCAAACCCCATGAGCAGTTCTTC. The chain has TRBV29-1 and TRBJ2-1, with D hard to call. The CDR3 runs 13 residues. Trimming took off 5 bases at V and 8 bases at J, with 16 bases between the two ends. Per the germline V gene, CDR1 is SQVTM and CDR2 is ANQGSEA.

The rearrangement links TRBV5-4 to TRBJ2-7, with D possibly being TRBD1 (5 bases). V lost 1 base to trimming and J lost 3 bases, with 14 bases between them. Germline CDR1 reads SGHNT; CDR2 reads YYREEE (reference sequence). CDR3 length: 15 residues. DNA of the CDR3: TGTGCCAGCAGCTTGCGGCAGGGTTACCTCTACGAGCAGTACTTC. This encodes CASSLRQGYLYEQYF.

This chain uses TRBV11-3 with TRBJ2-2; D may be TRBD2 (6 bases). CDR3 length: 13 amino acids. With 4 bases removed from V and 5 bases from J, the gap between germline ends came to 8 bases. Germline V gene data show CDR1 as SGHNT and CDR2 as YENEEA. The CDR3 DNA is TGTGCCAGCAGCTGGAGGGGTACCGGGGAGCTGTTTTTT. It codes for CASSWRGTGELFF. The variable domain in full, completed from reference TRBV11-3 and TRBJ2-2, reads EAGVVQSPRYKIIEKKQPVAFWCNPISGHNTLYWYLQNLGQGPELLIRYENEEAVDDSQLPKDRFSAERLKGVDSTLKIQPAELGDSAVYLCASSWRGTGELFFGEGSRLTVL.

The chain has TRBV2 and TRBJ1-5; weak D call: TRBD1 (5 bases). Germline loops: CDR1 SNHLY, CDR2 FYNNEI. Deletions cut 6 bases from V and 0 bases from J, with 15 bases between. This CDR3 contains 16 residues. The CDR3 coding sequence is TGTGCCAGCAGGCCCCTCACAGGTTATAGCAATCAGCCCCAGCATTTT. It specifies CASRPLTGYSNQPQHF.

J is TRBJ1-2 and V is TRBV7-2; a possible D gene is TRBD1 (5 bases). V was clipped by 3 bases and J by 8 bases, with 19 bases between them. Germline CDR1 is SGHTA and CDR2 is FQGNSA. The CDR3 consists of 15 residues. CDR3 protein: CASSFTVERGGGYTF. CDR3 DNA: TGTGCCAGCAGCTTTACGGTTGAAAGGGGAGGGGGCTACACCTTC.

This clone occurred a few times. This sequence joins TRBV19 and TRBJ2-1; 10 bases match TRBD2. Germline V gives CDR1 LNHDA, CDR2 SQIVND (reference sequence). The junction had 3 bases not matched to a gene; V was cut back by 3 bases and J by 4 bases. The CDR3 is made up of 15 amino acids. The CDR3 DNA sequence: TGTGCCAGTAGTATTGAACTAGCGGGGTACAATGAGCAGTTCTTC. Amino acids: CASSIELAGYNEQFF.

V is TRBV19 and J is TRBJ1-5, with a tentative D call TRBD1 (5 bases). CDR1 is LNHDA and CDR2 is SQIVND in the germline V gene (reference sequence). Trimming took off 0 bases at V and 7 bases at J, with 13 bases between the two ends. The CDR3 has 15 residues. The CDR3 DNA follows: TGTGCCAGTAGTATAGATTCTTCAGGGCGACAGCCCCAGCATTTT. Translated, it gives CASSIDSSGRQPQHF.

CDR3 nucleotides: TGTGCCAGCAGTCGAACTAGCGGGAGGGCCTACAATGAGCAGTTCTTC. Its translation: CASSRTSGRAYNEQFF. The chain carries TRBV27 and TRBJ2-1; 13 bases line up with TRBD2. The V segment lost 5 bases and the J segment 2 bases; nucleotides outside the gene matches: 3. This CDR3 region has 16 residues. Per the germline V gene, CDR1 is MNHEY and CDR2 is SMNVEV (reference sequence).

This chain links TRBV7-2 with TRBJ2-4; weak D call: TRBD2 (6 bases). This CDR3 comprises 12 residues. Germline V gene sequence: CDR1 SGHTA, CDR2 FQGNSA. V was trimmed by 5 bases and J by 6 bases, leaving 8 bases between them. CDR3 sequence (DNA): TGTGCCAGCAGCATTAGCGGAAACATTCAGTACTTC. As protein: CASSISGNIQYF.